The 18 T cell receptor beta chains listed next were all sequenced from one sample in a study of CD8 T cells in ankylosing spondylitis. Study outcomes and limitations: What appeared characteristic of ankylosing spondylitis blood was a TCR beta motif of under 10 highly homologous variants.

TCRdb re-called the 5' RACE reads with MiXCR, one entry per CDR3 protein. The sample consists of 300,000 to 400,000 distinct CDR3 sequences, about a fifth of them appearing once. Antigens for these TCRs are unknown. Sample: blood, either unsorted or a sorted T cell fraction (not recorded which). These receptors were taken from a male donor with ankylosing spondylitis.

This clonotype was detected only a few times. The chain links TRBV7-8 to TRBJ1-4; 8 nucleotides agree with TRBD1. Germline V gives CDR1 SGHVS, CDR2 FQNEAQ. V was clipped by 2 bases and J by 8 bases; unmatched bases: 10. CDR3 length equals 16 residues. This chain's CDR3 is CASSLFSTGDREKLFF. In nucleotides, the CDR3 is TGTGCCAGCAGCTTATTTTCGACAGGGGATAGAGAAAAACTGTTTTTT.

The V gene is TRBV28, the J gene TRBJ2-1; D might be TRBD2 (6 bases). The CDR3 loop spans 17 amino acids. The V gene lost 2 bases and the J gene lost 0 bases, with 14 bases spanning the gap. Germline V gene lookup returns CDR1 MDHEN and CDR2 SYDVKM. CDR3 in DNA: TGTGCCAGCAGTTTAGGCCCCCGGGGGAGCTCCTACAATGAGCAGTTCTTC. This encodes CASSLGPRGSSYNEQFF.

This clonotype turned up a few times. The chain joins TRBV7-2 to TRBJ2-7, with D uncertain. Trimming stripped 2 bases from V and 3 bases from J, with 14 bases between. The CDR3 loop spans 15 amino acids. Looked up from germline, CDR1 is SGHTA and CDR2 is FQGNSA. CDR3 nucleotide sequence: TGTGCCAGCAGCTTATTGACACTGTATTTCTACGAGCAGTACTTC. The encoded protein is CASSLLTLYFYEQYF.

The chain couples TRBV9 to TRBJ2-7; 12 nucleotides match TRBD2. The V gene end was trimmed by 0 bases and the J gene end by 0 bases; junction bases not matched to a gene: 4. This CDR3 has 17 residues. CDR1 is SGDLS, CDR2 YYNGEE, per germline. CDR3 in amino acids: CASSVGGLAGLSYEQYF. CDR3 sequence (DNA): TGTGCCAGCAGCGTAGGTGGACTAGCGGGACTCTCCTACGAGCAGTACTTC.

This clonotype was counted only a few times. One end of the junction is discordant with germline, which a read error may explain. This chain joins TRBV6-1 and TRBJ1-4; 9 nucleotides line up with TRBD1. The CDR3 consists of 13 residues. Germline V gene lookup returns CDR1 MNHNS and CDR2 SASEGT. Here the CDR3 reads CASSSGTGSGEIF. DNA of the CDR3: TGTGCCAGCAGCTCCGGGACAGGGAGTGGTGAGATTTTT.

The rearrangement uses TRBV29-1 and TRBJ2-5; 7 bases map to TRBD1. After removal of 5 bases from V and 4 bases from J, the junction contained 13 bases not matched to a gene. The V gene's germline CDR1 is SQVTM and CDR2 ANQGSEA. The CDR3 consists of 15 residues. In DNA form, the CDR3 reads TGCAGCGTTATAACGACAGGGAATGGTGGAGAGACCCAGTACTTC. Amino acids: CSVITTGNGGETQYF.

In its sample, this clonotype was seen a few times. The V and J genes are TRBV9 and TRBJ1-1; D unresolved. This CDR3 has 15 residues. The V end was cut by 0 bases, the J end by 1 base, with 10 bases between. Germline V gene sequence: CDR1 SGDLS, CDR2 YYNGEE. The CDR3 sequence is CASSVAPAANTEAFF. The DNA of the CDR3 is TGTGCCAGCAGCGTAGCTCCGGCTGCGAACACTGAAGCTTTCTTT. The full variable domain, in which reference TRBV9 and TRBJ1-1 provide the parts outside the CDR3, is DSGVTQTPKHLITATGQRVTLRCSPRSGDLSVYWYQQSLDQGLQFLIQYYNGEERAKGNILERFSAQQFPDLHSELNLSSLELGDSALYFCASSVAPAANTEAFFGQGTRLTVV.

J is TRBJ2-1 and V is TRBV14; 16 nucleotides align to TRBD2. Looked up from germline, CDR1 is SGHDN and CDR2 is FVKESK. The CDR3 length is 23 residues. J gave up 0 bases and V 1 base, and 15 bases lay outside the gene matches. The CDR3 DNA sequence: TGTGCCAGCAGCCAAGCCAACCTAGCCGCCGGGACTAGCGGGAGGGTCTCCTACAATGAGCAGTTCTTC. Translation: CASSQANLAAGTSGRVSYNEQFF.

The V call is TRBV12-3 or TRBV12-4, the J call TRBJ1-5, with TRBD1 matching over 8 bases. The CDR3 consists of 16 residues. V was clipped by 6 bases and J by 11 bases; unmatched bases: 18. The CDR3 DNA follows: TGTGCCAGCAGCAGGGGGCCATCCCACTCCTCTGGGGCCCAGCATTTT. Its translation is CASSRGPSHSSGAQHF.

The chain links TRBV6-2 or TRBV6-3 to TRBJ2-7; maybe TRBD2 (6 bases). V lost 7 bases and J lost 4, with 17 bases in between. Per the germline V gene, CDR1 is MNHEY and CDR2 is SVGEGT. This CDR3 comprises 14 residues. CDR3 region: CASTPWGEGYEQYF. The CDR3 DNA is TGTGCCAGCACGCCTTGGGGGGAAGGATACGAGCAGTACTTC.

This clonotype has at least ten counts. CDR3 bases: TGCGCCAGCAGCTTGATGACCGACAGGCACAATGAGCAGTTCTTC. Its protein is CASSLMTDRHNEQFF. V and J are TRBV5-1 and TRBJ2-1; possible D gene TRBD1, 6 bases. Germline V CDR1 and CDR2: SGHRS, YFSETQ. Trimming pared 1 base from V and 5 bases from J, leaving 13 bases between. The CDR3 has 15 residues.

This clonotype was counted a few times. The gene calls are TRBV28 and TRBJ2-1, with 13 bases identical to TRBD2. Germline V gives CDR1 MDHEN, CDR2 SYDVKM. This CDR3 is 18 amino acids long. After removal of 6 bases from V and 6 bases from J, the junction contained 14 bases not matched to a gene. This chain's CDR3 is CASRTFGPGLAGLNEQFF. CDR3 nucleotides: TGTGCCAGCAGGACCTTCGGTCCGGGACTAGCGGGGCTCAATGAGCAGTTCTTC.

The count of this clonotype is one. V and J are TRBV15 and TRBJ1-5, with 11 bases that match TRBD1. CDR3 size: 17 residues. V dropped 3 bases and J dropped 0; count of bases not matched to a gene: 4. The V gene's germline CDR1 is LNHNV and CDR2 YYDKDF (reference sequence). CDR3 in DNA: TGTGCCACCAGCAGGGACAGGGGGCATTATAGCAATCAGCCCCAGCATTTT. It is translated as CATSRDRGHYSNQPQHF.

This rearrangement joins TRBV20-1 to TRBJ2-7; D is perhaps TRBD1 (5 bases). The CDR3 covers 15 residues. Germline V gene sequence: CDR1 DFQATT, CDR2 SNEGSKA (reference sequence). Trimming took off 3 bases at V and 0 bases at J, with 15 bases between the two ends. The CDR3, as DNA: TGCAGTGCTAGTGCGTCAGGACACCCCTCCTACGAGCAGTACTTC. Protein: CSASASGHPSYEQYF.

This clonotype was found a few times. This chain connects TRBV28 to TRBJ2-6; D is possibly TRBD1 (6 bases). Germline-derived CDR1 and CDR2 are MDHEN and SYDVKM. Trimming removed 2 bases from V and 5 bases from J, with 10 bases in between. This CDR3 spans 15 amino acids. For the CDR3, the DNA is TGTGCCAGCAGTTTACGGTGGGACAGGGCCAACGTCCTGACTTTC. Its protein is CASSLRWDRANVLTF.

CDR3 residues: CASSLYGTSEKGLYF. The CDR3 region has the DNA TGTGCCAGCAGTTTATACGGGACTAGCGAAAAGGGCCTCTACTTC. The chain carries TRBV28 and TRBJ2-7, with 10 bases aligning to TRBD2. CDR1 and CDR2 (germline): MDHEN, SYDVKM. This CDR3 region has 15 residues. V shed 1 base and J 13 bases; nucleotides not matched to a gene: 13. Together with reference TRBV28 and TRBJ2-7, the CDR3 gives the full variable domain: DVKVTQSSRYLVKRTGEKVFLECVQDMDHENMFWYRQDPGLGLRLIYFSYDVKMKEKGDIPEGYSVSREKKERFSLILESASTNQTSMYLCASSLYGTSEKGLYFGPGTRLTVT.

The CDR3 region is CASSDATSGYTGELFF. CDR3 nucleotides: TGTGCCAGCAGCGATGCGACTAGCGGATACACCGGGGAGCTGTTTTTT. The chain links TRBV5-4 to TRBJ2-2; 9 nucleotides agree with TRBD2. Germline V CDR1 and CDR2: SGHNT, YYREEE (reference sequence). CDR3 length: 16 amino acids. Trimming removed 4 bases from V and 3 bases from J; junction bases left unmatched: 7.

In the case of this clonotype: One end of the junction varies from germline; a read error may be responsible. The CDR3 DNA reads TGTGCCGGCAGGGGGGGACCGAACACCGGGGAGCTGTTTTTT. Residues: CAGRGGPNTGELFF. The chain uses TRBV2 and TRBJ2-2, with D perhaps TRBD1 or TRBD2 (7 bases each). Germline V gene lookup returns CDR1 SNHLY and CDR2 FYNNEI. The CDR3 is made up of 14 amino acids.